The 30 T cell receptor beta chains below were found in one sample sequenced in a study of blood T cell repertoires in COVID-19. Sequencing was performed with immunoSEQ multiplex PCR; in TCRdb, only in-frame clones are kept and a portion is missing. The data contain about 190,000 clones, about four fifths of them singletons. What was sequenced was peripheral blood. The receptors here all came from a man aged 50 to 59 with active or convalescent COVID-19.

The table lists this clone with a few counts. The gene calls are TRBV7-2 and TRBJ2-7; TRBD1 agrees at 8 bases. Germline CDR1 SGHTA, CDR2 FQGNSA. The CDR3 has 13 amino acids. V dropped 5 bases and J dropped 3; count of bases not matched to a gene: 3. Here the CDR3 reads CASSPGQGYEQYF. CDR3 DNA sequence: TGTGCCAGCAGCCCCGGACAGGGCTACGAGCAGTACTTC.

The rearrangement links TRBV5-6 to TRBJ2-7; 10 nucleotides line up with TRBD1. CDR1 is SGHDT, CDR2 YYEEEE, per germline. The V and J ends lost 4 bases and 1 base, in that order; junction bases with no gene match: 8. This CDR3 region has 16 residues. This chain's CDR3 is CASSDPGQGSSYEQYF. CDR3 in DNA: TGTGCCAGCAGCGACCCGGGACAGGGGTCATCCTACGAGCAGTACTTC.

The chain is built from TRBV12-3 or TRBV12-4 and TRBJ1-1; possibly TRBD1 for D (6 bases). Trimming cost V 1 base and J 10 bases, with 13 bases left between them. The CDR3 covers 13 residues. CDR3 sequence reads: CASSLGPGEGAFF. In DNA, the CDR3 is TGTGCCAGCAGTTTAGGCCCAGGGGAGGGAGCTTTCTTT.

This chain connects TRBV28 to TRBJ1-4; 7 positions match TRBD1. This CDR3 spans 14 amino acids. Germline V lookup: CDR1 MDHEN, CDR2 SYDVKM. Trimming at V came to 2 bases and at J to 7 bases, leaving 4 bases not matched to a gene. CDR3 sequence (DNA): TGTGCCAGCAGTTTACAAGGGGGCGGTGAAAAACTGTTTTTT. Its protein is CASSLQGGGEKLFF.

The V gene is TRBV24-1, the J gene TRBJ1-6, with TRBD1 identical over 9 bases. The V gene's germline CDR1 is KGHDR and CDR2 SFDVKD. Trimming removed 6 bases from V and 9 bases from J; junction bases left unmatched: 5. The CDR3 is 14 amino acids. Written as DNA, the CDR3 is TGTGCCACCAGTACTGGACAGGGGAGTTCACCCCTCCACTTT. It yields the protein CATSTGQGSSPLHF.

The gene calls are TRBV5-1 and TRBJ2-2; no reliable D call. Trimming took 0 bases from V and 4 from J, leaving 4 bases between them. Germline V gives CDR1 SGHRS, CDR2 YFSETQ. CDR3 size: 13 residues. The CDR3 spells CASSLGSTGELFF. In DNA, the CDR3 is TGCGCCAGCAGCTTGGGGAGCACCGGGGAGCTGTTTTTT.

The rearrangement joins TRBV7-9 to TRBJ2-7; 10 bases are a match to TRBD1. With V trimmed by 1 base and J by 6 bases, 0 bases remained unmatched. The CDR3 spans 13 residues. The germline gives CDR1 SEHNR, CDR2 FQNEAQ (reference sequence). The CDR3 bases are TGTGCCAGCAGCTTAGGGACAGGGGGCGAGCAGTACTTC. This encodes CASSLGTGGEQYF. The full variable domain, with the rest looked up from reference TRBV7-9 and TRBJ2-7, is DTGVSQNPRHKITKRGQNVTFRCDPISEHNRLYWYRQTLGQGPEFLTYFQNEAQLEKSRLLSDRFSAERPKGSFSTLEIQRTEQGDSAMYLCASSLGTGGEQYFGPGTRLTVT.

The CDR3 region is CASSSIDRVGYGYTF. Written as DNA, the CDR3 is TGTGCCAGCAGCTCTATAGACCGGGTCGGTTATGGCTACACCTTC. The rearrangement joins TRBV7-9 to TRBJ1-2; D remains ambiguous. There are 15 residues in the CDR3. The germline V gene has CDR1 SEHNR and CDR2 FQNEAQ (reference sequence). Trimming removed 4 bases from V and 5 bases from J, with 17 bases in between.

The V call is TRBV3-1 (or the pseudogene TRBV3-2), the J call TRBJ1-3, with D unresolved. Germline V gene sequence: CDR1 LGHDT, CDR2 YNNKEL (reference sequence). The CDR3 runs 16 residues. V was clipped by 7 bases and J by 0 bases, with 16 bases between them. CDR3 region: CASMPRNRSSGNTIYF. CDR3 nucleotide sequence: TGTGCCAGCATGCCAAGAAATAGGAGCTCTGGAAACACCATATATTTT.

The chain combines TRBV20-1 with TRBJ1-2; possibly TRBD1 for D (5 bases). Trimming took 6 bases from V and 5 from J, leaving 10 bases between them. This CDR3 is 11 amino acids long. CDR1 DFQATT and CDR2 SNEGSKA come from the germline V gene (reference sequence). CDR3 nucleotides: TGCAGTGCCCAGGGTCCGTATGGCTACACCTTC. Its translation is CSAQGPYGYTF.

This chain joins TRBV6-5 and TRBJ1-4, with TRBD1 matching 12 bases. Germline CDR1 and CDR2: MNHEY and SVGAGI. With V trimmed by 2 bases and J by 8 bases, 3 bases remained unmatched. The CDR3 runs 15 residues. CDR3 DNA: TGTGCCAGCAGTTACCGCGGGACAGGGGGCGAAAAACTGTTTTTT. Translation gives CASSYRGTGGEKLFF.

The chain combines TRBV19 with TRBJ2-2; 12 nucleotides match TRBD1. Germline V gene sequence: CDR1 LNHDA, CDR2 SQIVND (reference sequence). The CDR3 runs to 17 residues. The V segment lost 5 bases and the J segment 2 bases; nucleotides outside the gene matches: 6. CDR3 in DNA: TGTGCCAGTAGTGCCGGGACAGGGGGCAGCAACACCGGGGAGCTGTTTTTT. Translation: CASSAGTGGSNTGELFF.

The chain couples TRBV2 to TRBJ1-5; D remains unclear. Germline assignment: CDR1 SNHLY and CDR2 FYNNEI. The CDR3 has 13 amino acids. Trimming took 5 bases from V and 4 from J, leaving 9 bases between them. Here the CDR3 DNA reads TGTGCCAGCAGTCGTGTAGAGAATCAGCCCCAGCATTTT. Amino acids: CASSRVENQPQHF.

As DNA, the CDR3 is TGTGCCACCAGTGATTATCCTCTCAATCAGCCCCAGCATTTT. As protein: CATSDYPLNQPQHF. The rearrangement links TRBV24-1 to TRBJ1-5; unclear D gene. V was cut by 2 bases and J by 3 bases, with 7 bases left in between. CDR1 and CDR2 (germline): KGHDR, SFDVKD. This CDR3 has 14 residues.

This chain connects TRBV28 to TRBJ2-3; TRBD1 is a possible D gene (6 bases). Trimming took off 5 bases at V and 0 bases at J, with 18 bases between the two ends. The germline V gene has CDR1 MDHEN and CDR2 SYDVKM. The CDR3 is 17 residues long. The CDR3 DNA reads TGTGCCAGCAGTGCCTCGAGGGGGTTGGGTAGCACAGATACGCAGTATTTT. Translation gives CASSASRGLGSTDTQYF.

This clone was observed a single time. The V gene is TRBV11-2, the J gene TRBJ1-1; the match to TRBD1 covers 7 bases. CDR1 and CDR2 (germline): SGHAT, FQNNGV. CDR3 size: 14 residues. The V segment lost 1 base and the J segment 10 bases; nucleotides outside the gene matches: 9. CDR3 in amino acids: CASSLGQGGRAAFF. The CDR3 nucleotides are TGTGCCAGCAGCTTAGGACAGGGAGGAAGGGCAGCTTTCTTT.

The chain couples TRBV3-1 (or the pseudogene TRBV3-2) to TRBJ1-1, with D possibly TRBD1 on 6 matching bases. V lost 3 bases and J lost 1, with 9 bases in between. The CDR3 has 14 residues. Germline lookup yields CDR1 LGHDT and CDR2 YNNKEL (reference sequence). CDR3 sequence (DNA): TGTGCCAGCAGCCAGGGGGGGCCGAACACTGAAGCTTTCTTT. Its protein is CASSQGGPNTEAFF.

The rearrangement links TRBV28 to TRBJ2-3; 7 bases are shared with TRBD2. The V gene end was trimmed by 8 bases and the J gene end by 2 bases; junction bases not matched to a gene: 4. This CDR3 has 13 amino acids. Germline CDR1 MDHEN, CDR2 SYDVKM. This CDR3 is CASSSGTTDTQYF. CDR3 coding DNA: TGTGCCAGCTCAAGCGGGACCACAGATACGCAGTATTTT.

The rearrangement links TRBV5-1 to TRBJ2-1, with D tentatively TRBD1 (5 bases). V was trimmed by 6 bases and J by 6 bases, leaving 19 bases between them. CDR3 length: 15 residues. In germline, CDR1 is SGHRS, CDR2 YFSETQ. In DNA form, the CDR3 reads TGCGCCAGCACCAAGGACATGGGGATCTCCAATGAGCAGTTCTTC. Encoded protein: CASTKDMGISNEQFF.

This clone was recorded many times. V is TRBV5-1 and J is TRBJ2-5; 9 nucleotides line up with TRBD1. With V trimmed by 3 bases and J by 4 bases, 4 bases remained unmatched. The CDR3 has 14 residues. The germline gives CDR1 SGHRS, CDR2 YFSETQ. In DNA form, the CDR3 reads TGCGCCAGCAGCTCAGGGACAGGGCGAGAGACCCAGTACTTC. Translation: CASSSGTGRETQYF.

V gene TRBV19 combines with J gene TRBJ1-5; D is ambiguous. From germline, CDR1 is LNHDA and CDR2 SQIVND (reference sequence). CDR3 length equals 13 residues. V was clipped by 6 bases and J by 9 bases, with 15 bases between them. CDR3 loop: CASSANVEWPQHF. CDR3 bases: TGTGCCAGTAGCGCAAACGTCGAGTGGCCCCAGCATTTT.

This sequence joins TRBV19 and TRBJ1-1, with 8 bases lining up with TRBD1. This CDR3 contains 15 residues. Germline V gene data show CDR1 as LNHDA and CDR2 as SQIVND (reference sequence). The J segment lost 7 bases and the V segment lost 3 bases, leaving 10 bases of the junction unmatched. CDR3 nucleotides: TGTGCCAGTAGTATTAGGGCAGGGGGCGGAAATGAAGCTTTCTTT. Its translation: CASSIRAGGGNEAFF.

The chain recombines TRBV18 with TRBJ2-7; 7 bases agree with TRBD1. The CDR3 covers 16 residues. Trimming cost V 2 bases and J 3 bases; bases outside gene matches: 10. CDR1 and CDR2 from the germline V gene are KGHSH and LQKENI. CDR3 protein: CASSPKGARPDYEQYF. CDR3 bases: TGTGCCAGCTCACCAAAGGGGGCGCGGCCAGACTACGAGCAGTACTTC.

Points on this clone: The same CDR3 can be traced to other DNA sequences in this sample. The genes are TRBV6-1 and TRBJ1-2, with a possible D match to TRBD1 (5 bases). The CDR3 loop spans 14 amino acids. Deletions cut 0 bases from V and 4 bases from J, with 9 bases between. Per germline, CDR1 MNHNS and CDR2 SASEGT. CDR3 bases: TGTGCCAGCAGTGAAGCGACAGACCTCTATGGCTACACCTTC. As protein: CASSEATDLYGYTF.

The chain combines TRBV30 with TRBJ1-1, with TRBD1 as a possible D gene (6 bases). Trimming removed 5 bases at V and 3 bases at J, with 13 bases between. The CDR3 sequence is 13 residues long. In germline, CDR1 is GTSNPN, CDR2 SVGIG (reference sequence). The CDR3 DNA reads as TGTGCCTGGGTGGACAGTTGGGACACTGAAGCTTTCTTT. Translating it yields CAWVDSWDTEAFF.

This clone appeared a single time. The chain carries TRBV10-2 and TRBJ2-7; 7 positions match TRBD1. Looked up from germline, CDR1 is WSHSY and CDR2 is SAAADI. V dropped 1 base and J dropped 3; count of bases not matched to a gene: 6. The CDR3 has 15 amino acids. Here the CDR3 DNA reads TGCGCCAGCAGTGAGTTCCGACAGGGAGACTACGAGCAGTACTTC. It encodes CASSEFRQGDYEQYF.

The chain couples TRBV29-1 to TRBJ1-5, with 8 nucleotides matching TRBD1. This CDR3 has 15 residues. Germline trimming cut 6 bases from V and 4 bases from J; bases unmatched to any gene: 11. Germline V gene lookup returns CDR1 SQVTM and CDR2 ANQGSEA. The CDR3 spells CSVSLQGGRNQPQHF. CDR3 DNA: TGCAGCGTCAGCCTACAGGGGGGTAGAAATCAGCCCCAGCATTTT.

The V call is TRBV19, the J call TRBJ1-2, with D perhaps matching TRBD1 (6 bases). CDR1 is LNHDA and CDR2 is SQIVND in the germline V gene (reference sequence). The V gene lost 1 base and the J gene lost 5 bases, with 11 bases spanning the gap. CDR3 size: 14 residues. Written as DNA, the CDR3 is TGTGCCAGTAGTATAGCCTCGACAGGTTATGGCTACACCTTC. This codes for CASSIASTGYGYTF.

The chain uses TRBV10-3 and TRBJ2-3; tentative D call: TRBD1 (7 bases). CDR3 size: 13 residues. V lost 6 bases, J lost 5 bases, and 12 bases lay in between. Germline V gene sequence: CDR1 ENHRY, CDR2 SYGVKD. The CDR3 DNA sequence: TGTGCCATCAGGGCAGGGGGGCTAGATACGCAGTATTTT. Its translation is CAIRAGGLDTQYF.

V gene TRBV6-5 combines with J gene TRBJ2-2; 7 bases line up with TRBD1. CDR3 size: 15 residues. Germline CDR1 is MNHEY and CDR2 is SVGAGI. V lost 0 bases, J lost 6 bases, and 4 bases stayed unmatched. The CDR3 here is CASSYSNRGAGELFF. The CDR3, as DNA: TGTGCCAGCAGTTACTCGAACAGGGGAGCCGGGGAGCTGTTTTTT.